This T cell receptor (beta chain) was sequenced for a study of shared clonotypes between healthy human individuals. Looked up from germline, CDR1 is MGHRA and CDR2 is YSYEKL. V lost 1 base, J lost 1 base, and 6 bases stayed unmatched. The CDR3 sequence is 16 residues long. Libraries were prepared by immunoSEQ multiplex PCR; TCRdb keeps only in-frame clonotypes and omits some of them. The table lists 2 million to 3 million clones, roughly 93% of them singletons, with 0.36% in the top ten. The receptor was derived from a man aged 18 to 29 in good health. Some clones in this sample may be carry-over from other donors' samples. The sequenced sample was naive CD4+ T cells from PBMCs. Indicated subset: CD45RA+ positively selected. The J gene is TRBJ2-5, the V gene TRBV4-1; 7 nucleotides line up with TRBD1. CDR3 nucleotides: TGCGCCAGCAGCCAAGGGGACAGCAGAGGCCAAGAGACCCAGTACTTC. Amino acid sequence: CASSQGDSRGQETQYF.